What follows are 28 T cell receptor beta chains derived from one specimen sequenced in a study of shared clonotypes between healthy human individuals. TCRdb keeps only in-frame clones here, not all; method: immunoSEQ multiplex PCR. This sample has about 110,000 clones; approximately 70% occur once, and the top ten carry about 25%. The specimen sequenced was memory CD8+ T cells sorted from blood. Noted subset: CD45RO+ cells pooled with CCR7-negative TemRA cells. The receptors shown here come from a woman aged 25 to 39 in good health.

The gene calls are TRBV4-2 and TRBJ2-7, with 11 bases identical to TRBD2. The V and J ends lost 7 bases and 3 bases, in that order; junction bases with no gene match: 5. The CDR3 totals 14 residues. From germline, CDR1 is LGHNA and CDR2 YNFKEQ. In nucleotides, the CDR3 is TGTGCCAGCATTAGCGGGAGGGTAGGCTACGAGCAGTACTTC. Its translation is CASISGRVGYEQYF.

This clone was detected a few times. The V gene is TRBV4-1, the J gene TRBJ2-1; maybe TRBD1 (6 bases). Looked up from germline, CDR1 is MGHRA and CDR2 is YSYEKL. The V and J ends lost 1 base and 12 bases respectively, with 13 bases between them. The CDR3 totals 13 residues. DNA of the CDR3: TGCGCCAGCAGCCAAGCAATTGGCAGGGGGCAGTTCTTC. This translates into CASSQAIGRGQFF.

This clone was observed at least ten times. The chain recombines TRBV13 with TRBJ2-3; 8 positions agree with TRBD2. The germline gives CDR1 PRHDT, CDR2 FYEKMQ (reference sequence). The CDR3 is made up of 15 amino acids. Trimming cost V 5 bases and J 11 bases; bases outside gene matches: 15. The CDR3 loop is CASSPPGSGARGQYF. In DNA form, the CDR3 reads TGTGCCAGCAGCCCGCCGGGTAGCGGGGCTAGGGGGCAGTATTTT.

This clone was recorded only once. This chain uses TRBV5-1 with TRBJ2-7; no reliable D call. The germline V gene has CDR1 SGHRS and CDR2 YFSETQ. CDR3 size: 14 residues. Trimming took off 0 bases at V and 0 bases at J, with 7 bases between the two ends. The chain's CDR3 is CASSLEQYSYEQYF. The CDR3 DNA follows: TGCGCCAGCAGCTTGGAACAGTACTCCTACGAGCAGTACTTC.

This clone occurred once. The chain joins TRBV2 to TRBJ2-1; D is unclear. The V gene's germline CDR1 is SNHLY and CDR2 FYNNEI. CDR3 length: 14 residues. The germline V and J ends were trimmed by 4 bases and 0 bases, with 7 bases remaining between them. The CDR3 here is CASSVLNSYNEQFF. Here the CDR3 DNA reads TGTGCCAGCAGTGTCCTTAACTCCTACAATGAGCAGTTCTTC.

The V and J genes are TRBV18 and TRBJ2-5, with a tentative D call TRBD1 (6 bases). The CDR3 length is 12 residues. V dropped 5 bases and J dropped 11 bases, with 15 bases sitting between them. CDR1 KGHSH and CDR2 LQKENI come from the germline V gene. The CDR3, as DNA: TGTGCCAGCTCATTACAGGGCGCGGAGCAGTACTTC. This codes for CASSLQGAEQYF.

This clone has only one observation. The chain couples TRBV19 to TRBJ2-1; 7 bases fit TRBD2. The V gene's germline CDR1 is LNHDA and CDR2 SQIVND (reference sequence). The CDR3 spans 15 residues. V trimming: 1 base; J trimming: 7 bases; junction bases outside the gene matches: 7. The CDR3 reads CASSIGWEGRNEQFF. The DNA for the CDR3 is TGTGCCAGTAGTATAGGGTGGGAGGGTAGGAATGAGCAGTTCTTC.

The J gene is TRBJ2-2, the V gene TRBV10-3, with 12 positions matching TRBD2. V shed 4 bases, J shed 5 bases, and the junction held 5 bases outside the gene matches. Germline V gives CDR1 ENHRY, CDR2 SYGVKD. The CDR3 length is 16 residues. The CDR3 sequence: CAISGTSGVLTGELFF. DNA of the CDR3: TGTGCCATCAGTGGGACTAGCGGGGTACTGACCGGGGAGCTGTTTTTT.

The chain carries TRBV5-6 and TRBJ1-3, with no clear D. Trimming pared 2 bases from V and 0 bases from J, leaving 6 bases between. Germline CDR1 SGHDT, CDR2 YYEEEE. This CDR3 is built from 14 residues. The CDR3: CASSLGNSGNTIYF. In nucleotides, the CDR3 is TGTGCCAGCAGCTTAGGGAACTCTGGAAACACCATATATTTT.

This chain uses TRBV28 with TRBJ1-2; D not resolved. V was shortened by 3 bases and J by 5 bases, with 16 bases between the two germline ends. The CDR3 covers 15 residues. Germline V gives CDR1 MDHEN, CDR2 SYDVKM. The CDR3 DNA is TGTGCCAGCAGTTTTTGGTGGGCGGCGGGGTATGGCTACACCTTC. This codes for CASSFWWAAGYGYTF.

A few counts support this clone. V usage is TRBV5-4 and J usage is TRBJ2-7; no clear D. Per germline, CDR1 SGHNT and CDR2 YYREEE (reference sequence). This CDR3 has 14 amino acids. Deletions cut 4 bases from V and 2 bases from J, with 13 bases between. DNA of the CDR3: TGTGCCAGCAGCGTCCTTGGCTATGCCTACGAGCAGTACTTC. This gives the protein CASSVLGYAYEQYF.

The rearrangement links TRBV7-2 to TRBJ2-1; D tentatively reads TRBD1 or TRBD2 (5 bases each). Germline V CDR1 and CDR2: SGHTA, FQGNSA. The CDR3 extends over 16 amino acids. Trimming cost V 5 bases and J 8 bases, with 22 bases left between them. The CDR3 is CASSLNSPGQGDEQFF. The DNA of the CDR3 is TGTGCCAGCAGCCTGAATTCCCCGGGGCAGGGCGATGAGCAGTTCTTC.

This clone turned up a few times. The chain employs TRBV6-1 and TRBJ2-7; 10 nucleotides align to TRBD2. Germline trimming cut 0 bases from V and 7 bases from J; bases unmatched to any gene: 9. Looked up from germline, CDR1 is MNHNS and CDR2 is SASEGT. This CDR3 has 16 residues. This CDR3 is CASSEARLAGVGEQYF. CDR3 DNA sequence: TGTGCCAGCAGTGAAGCGAGGCTAGCGGGAGTGGGGGAGCAGTACTTC.

The CDR3, as DNA: TGCGCCAGCAGCCAAGATAGAATAGTCCCAAGTCCCTTCTACGAGCAGTACTTC. Its translation is CASSQDRIVPSPFYEQYF. This rearrangement joins TRBV4-1 to TRBJ2-7, with D uncertain. The germline V and J ends were trimmed by 0 bases and 3 bases, with 21 bases remaining between them. The germline gives CDR1 MGHRA, CDR2 YSYEKL. This CDR3 is built from 18 residues.

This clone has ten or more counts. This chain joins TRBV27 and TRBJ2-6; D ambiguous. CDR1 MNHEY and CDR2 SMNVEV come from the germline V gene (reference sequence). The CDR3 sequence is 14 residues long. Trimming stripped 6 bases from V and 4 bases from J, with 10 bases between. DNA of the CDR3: TGTGCCAGCAGCCATTGGGGAGGGGCCAACGTCCTGACTTTC. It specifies CASSHWGGANVLTF.

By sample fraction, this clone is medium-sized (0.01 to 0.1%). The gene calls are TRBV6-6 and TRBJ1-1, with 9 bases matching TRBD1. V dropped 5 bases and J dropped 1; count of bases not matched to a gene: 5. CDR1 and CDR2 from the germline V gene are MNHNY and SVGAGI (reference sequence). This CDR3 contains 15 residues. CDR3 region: CASSTGTGKNTEAFF. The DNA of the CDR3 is TGTGCCAGCAGTACTGGGACAGGGAAGAACACTGAAGCTTTCTTT.

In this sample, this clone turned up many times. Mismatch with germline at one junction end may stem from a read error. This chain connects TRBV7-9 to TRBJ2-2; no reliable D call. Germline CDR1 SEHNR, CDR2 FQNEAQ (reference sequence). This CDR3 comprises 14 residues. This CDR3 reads CASTLRGYTGELFF. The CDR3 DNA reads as TGTGCCAGCACCTTACGTGGTTACACCGGGGAGCTGTTTTTT.

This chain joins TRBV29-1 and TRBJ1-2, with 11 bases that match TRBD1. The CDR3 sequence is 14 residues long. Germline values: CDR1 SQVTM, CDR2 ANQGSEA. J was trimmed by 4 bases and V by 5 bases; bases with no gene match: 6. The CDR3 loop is CSVSGTGGFYGYTF. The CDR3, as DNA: TGCAGCGTTTCCGGGACAGGGGGATTCTATGGCTACACCTTC.

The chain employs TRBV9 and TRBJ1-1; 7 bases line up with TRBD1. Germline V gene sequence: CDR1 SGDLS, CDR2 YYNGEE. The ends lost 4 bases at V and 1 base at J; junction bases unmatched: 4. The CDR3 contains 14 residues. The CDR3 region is CASSPQGKNTEAFF. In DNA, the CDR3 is TGTGCCAGCAGCCCACAGGGGAAGAACACTGAAGCTTTCTTT. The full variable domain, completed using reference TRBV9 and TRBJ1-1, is DSGVTQTPKHLITATGQRVTLRCSPRSGDLSVYWYQQSLDQGLQFLIQYYNGEERAKGNILERFSAQQFPDLHSELNLSSLELGDSALYFCASSPQGKNTEAFFGQGTRLTVV.

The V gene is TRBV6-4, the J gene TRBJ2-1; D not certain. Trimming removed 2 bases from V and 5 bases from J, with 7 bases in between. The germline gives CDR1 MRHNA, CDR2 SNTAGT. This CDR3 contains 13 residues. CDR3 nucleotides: TGTGCCAGCAGTGACCAAGCGCACAATGAGCAGTTCTTC. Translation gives CASSDQAHNEQFF.

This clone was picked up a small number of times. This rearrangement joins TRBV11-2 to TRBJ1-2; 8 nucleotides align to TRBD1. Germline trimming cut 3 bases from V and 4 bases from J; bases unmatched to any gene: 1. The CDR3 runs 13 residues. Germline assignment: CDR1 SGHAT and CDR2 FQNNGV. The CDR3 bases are TGTGCCAGCAGCTTCGGACAGGGCTATGGCTACACCTTC. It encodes CASSFGQGYGYTF.

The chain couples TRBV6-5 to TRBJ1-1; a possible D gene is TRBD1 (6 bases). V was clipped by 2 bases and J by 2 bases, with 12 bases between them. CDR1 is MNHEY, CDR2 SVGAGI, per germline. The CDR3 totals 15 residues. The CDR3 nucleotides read TGTGCCAGCAGTTACGAAAGGGGGAAAAACACTGAAGCTTTCTTT. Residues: CASSYERGKNTEAFF.

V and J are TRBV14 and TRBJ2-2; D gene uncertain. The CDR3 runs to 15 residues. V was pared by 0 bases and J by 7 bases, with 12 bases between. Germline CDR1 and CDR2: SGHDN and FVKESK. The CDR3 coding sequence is TGTGCCAGCAGCCAAGATCGTATGGGTCACGGGGAGCTGTTTTTT. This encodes CASSQDRMGHGELFF.

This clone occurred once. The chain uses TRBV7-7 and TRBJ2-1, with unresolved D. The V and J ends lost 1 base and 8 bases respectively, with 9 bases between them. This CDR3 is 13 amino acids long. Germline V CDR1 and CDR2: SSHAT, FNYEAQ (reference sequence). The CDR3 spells CASSLESGDEQFF. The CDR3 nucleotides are TGTGCCAGCAGCTTAGAAAGTGGCGATGAGCAGTTCTTC.

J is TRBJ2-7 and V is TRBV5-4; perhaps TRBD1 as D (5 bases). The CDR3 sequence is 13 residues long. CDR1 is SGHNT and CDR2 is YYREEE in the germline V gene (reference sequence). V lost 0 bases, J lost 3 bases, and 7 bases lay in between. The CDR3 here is CASSLEQGYEQYF. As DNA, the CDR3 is TGTGCCAGCAGCTTGGAGCAGGGCTACGAGCAGTACTTC. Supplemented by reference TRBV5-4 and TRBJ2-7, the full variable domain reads ETGVTQSPTHLIKTRGQQVTLRCSSQSGHNTVSWYQQALGQGPQFIFQYYREEENGRGNFPPRFSGLQFPNYSSELNVNALELDDSALYLCASSLEQGYEQYFGPGTRLTVT.

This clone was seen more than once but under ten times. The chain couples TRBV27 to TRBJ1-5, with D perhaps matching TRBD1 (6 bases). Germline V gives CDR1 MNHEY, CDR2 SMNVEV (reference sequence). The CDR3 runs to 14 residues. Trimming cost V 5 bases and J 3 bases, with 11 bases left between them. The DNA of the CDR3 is TGTGCCAGCAGTCCGGGGGCAGACAATCAGCCCCAGCATTTT. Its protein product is CASSPGADNQPQHF.

CDR3 coding DNA: TGCGCCAGCAGTCCCGGGACGGAGGGCTCCGAGCAGTACTTC. Protein: CASSPGTEGSEQYF. The chain carries TRBV5-1 and TRBJ2-7, with D possibly matching TRBD2 (6 bases). Germline V gene sequence: CDR1 SGHRS, CDR2 YFSETQ. Trimming took off 5 bases at V and 6 bases at J, with 18 bases between the two ends. The CDR3 has 14 amino acids.

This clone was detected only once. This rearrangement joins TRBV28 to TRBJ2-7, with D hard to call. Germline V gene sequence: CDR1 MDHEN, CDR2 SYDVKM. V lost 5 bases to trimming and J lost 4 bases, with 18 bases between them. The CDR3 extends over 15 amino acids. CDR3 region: CASSHRPARSYEQYF. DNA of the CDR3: TGTGCCAGCAGTCACCGACCGGCCAGGTCGTACGAGCAGTACTTC.